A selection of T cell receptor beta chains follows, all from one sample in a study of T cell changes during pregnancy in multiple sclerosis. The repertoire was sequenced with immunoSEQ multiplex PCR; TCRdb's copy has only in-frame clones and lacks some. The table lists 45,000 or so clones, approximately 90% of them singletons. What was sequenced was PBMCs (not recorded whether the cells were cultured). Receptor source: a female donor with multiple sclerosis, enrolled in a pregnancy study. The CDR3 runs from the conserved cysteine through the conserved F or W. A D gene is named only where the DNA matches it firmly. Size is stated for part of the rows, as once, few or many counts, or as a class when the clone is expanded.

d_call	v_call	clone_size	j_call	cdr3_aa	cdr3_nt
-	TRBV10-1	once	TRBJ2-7	CASSDEQGYDEQYF	TGCGCCAGCAGTGATGAACAGGGATACGACGAGCAGTACTTC
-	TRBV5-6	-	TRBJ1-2	CASSLSGIGYGYTF	TGTGCCAGCAGCTTGTCTGGCATTGGCTATGGCTACACCTTC
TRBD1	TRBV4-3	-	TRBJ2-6	CASSQWEQGATGANVLTF	TGCGCCAGCAGCCAATGGGAACAGGGGGCTACTGGGGCCAACGTCCTGACTTTC
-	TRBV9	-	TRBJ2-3	CASSVKWRKSTDTQYF	TGTGCCAGCAGCGTAAAGTGGCGTAAAAGCACAGATACGCAGTATTTT
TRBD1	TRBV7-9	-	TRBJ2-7	CASRLTGTGPGEQYF	TGTGCCAGCAGGCTTACCGGGACAGGCCCTGGCGAGCAGTACTTC
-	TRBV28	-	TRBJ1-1	CASSLTGLNTEAFF	TGTGCCAGCAGTTTAACAGGGTTGAACACTGAAGCTTTCTTT
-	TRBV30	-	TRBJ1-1	CAWSGTSSGAFF	TGTGCCTGGAGTGGGACCTCAAGTGGGGCTTTCTTT
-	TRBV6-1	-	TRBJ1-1	CASSEGTEAFF	TGTGCCAGCAGTGAGGGGACAGAAGCTTTCTTT
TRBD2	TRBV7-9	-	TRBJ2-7	CASSFLSGGTYEQYF	TGTGCCAGCAGCTTCCTTAGCGGGGGGACCTACGAGCAGTACTTC
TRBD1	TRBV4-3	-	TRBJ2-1	CASSQADRAPNEQFF	TGCGCCAGCAGCCAAGCGGACAGGGCCCCCAATGAGCAGTTCTTC
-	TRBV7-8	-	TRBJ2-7	CASSLDSHFSYEQYF	TGTGCCAGCAGCTTGGACTCGCATTTCTCCTACGAGCAGTACTTC
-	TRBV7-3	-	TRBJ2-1	CASSSASGRGSEQFF	TGTGCCAGCAGCTCCGCGAGCGGGCGAGGGAGTGAGCAGTTCTTC
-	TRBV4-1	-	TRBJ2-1	CASHASLRYNEQFF	TGCGCCAGCCACGCCTCCCTCCGCTACAATGAGCAGTTCTTC
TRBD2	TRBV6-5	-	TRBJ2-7	CASSSQPGGVEQYF	TGTGCCAGCAGCTCCCAGCCGGGAGGGGTCGAGCAGTACTTC
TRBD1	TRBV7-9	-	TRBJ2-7	CASSPGQVYEQYF	TGTGCCAGCAGCCCCGGACAGGTCTACGAGCAGTACTTC
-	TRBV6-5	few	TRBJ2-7	CASRPGGGIYEQYF	TGTGCCAGCAGACCCGGGGGCGGGATCTACGAGCAGTACTTC
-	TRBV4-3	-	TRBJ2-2	CASSQANDMNTGELFF	TGCGCCAGCAGCCAAGCTAACGATATGAACACCGGGGAGCTGTTTTTT
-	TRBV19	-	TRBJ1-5	CASSILAERDNQPQHF	TGTGCCAGTAGTATATTGGCTGAGAGGGACAATCAGCCCCAGCATTTT
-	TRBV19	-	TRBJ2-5	CASSSTGAPETQYF	TGTGCCAGTAGTTCGACCGGGGCCCCCGAGACCCAGTACTTC
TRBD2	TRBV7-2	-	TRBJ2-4	CASSLIPQTSGKVNIQYF	TGTGCCAGCAGCTTAATCCCGCAGACTAGCGGGAAAGTAAACATTCAGTACTTC
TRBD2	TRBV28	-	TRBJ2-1	CASSLPGLHNEQFF	TGTGCCAGCAGTCTCCCGGGACTACATAATGAGCAGTTCTTC
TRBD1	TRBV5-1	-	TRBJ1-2	CASSVGTGYYGYTF	TGCGCCAGCAGCGTCGGGACAGGGTACTATGGCTACACCTTC
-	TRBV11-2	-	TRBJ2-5	CASSLVQQETQYF	TGTGCCAGCAGCTTAGTCCAGCAAGAGACCCAGTACTTC
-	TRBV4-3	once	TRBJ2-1	CASSQDLGGVYNEQFF	TGCGCCAGCAGCCAAGATCTTGGTGGGGTTTACAATGAGCAGTTCTTC
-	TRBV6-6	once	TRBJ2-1	CATESERYNEQFF	TGTGCCACCGAGAGTGAGCGCTACAATGAGCAGTTCTTC
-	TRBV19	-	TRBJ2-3	CASSSQQTDTQYF	TGTGCCAGTAGTTCTCAGCAGACAGATACGCAGTATTTT
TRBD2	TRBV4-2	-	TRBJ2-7	CASSHGSGLDYEQYF	TGTGCCAGCAGCCATGGTAGCGGGCTGGACTACGAGCAGTACTTC
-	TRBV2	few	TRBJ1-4	CASRDGSPGKLFF	TGTGCCAGCAGGGACGGGTCGCCGGGGAAACTGTTTTTT
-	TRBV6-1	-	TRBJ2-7	CASIPGGVGRYEQYF	TGTGCCAGCATCCCCGGCGGGGTGGGTCGCTACGAGCAGTACTTC
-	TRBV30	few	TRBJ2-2	CAWSIGSNTGELFF	TGTGCCTGGAGTATCGGGTCGAACACCGGGGAGCTGTTTTTT
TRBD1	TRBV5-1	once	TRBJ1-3	CASSLGQGATGNTIYF	TGCGCCAGCAGCTTGGGACAGGGGGCTACCGGAAACACCATATATTTT
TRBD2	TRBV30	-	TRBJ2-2	CAWSSYVLAGNNTGELFF	TGTGCCTGGAGTTCCTATGTTCTAGCGGGTAATAACACCGGGGAGCTGTTTTTT
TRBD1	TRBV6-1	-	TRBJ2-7	CASREQGAPIREQYF	TGTGCCAGCAGGGAACAGGGGGCCCCGATTCGGGAGCAGTACTTC
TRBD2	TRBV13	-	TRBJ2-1	CASSGGTSGYNEQFF	TGTGCCAGCAGCGGCGGGACTAGCGGGTACAATGAGCAGTTCTTC
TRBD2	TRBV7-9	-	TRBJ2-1	CASSLGALAGVNEQFF	TGTGCCAGCAGCTTAGGAGCACTAGCGGGTGTCAATGAGCAGTTCTTC
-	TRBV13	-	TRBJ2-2	CASSTRQVFTGELFF	TGTGCCAGCAGCACCCGACAGGTCTTCACCGGGGAGCTGTTTTTT
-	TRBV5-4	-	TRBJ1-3	CASSLAGPTSGNTIYF	TGTGCCAGCAGCTTGGCAGGGCCTACCTCTGGAAACACCATATATTTT
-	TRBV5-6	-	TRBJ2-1	CASSLVGRSNNEQFF	TGTGCCAGCAGCTTGGTGGGACGGTCGAACAATGAGCAGTTCTTC
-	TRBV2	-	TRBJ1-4	CASRAGLDEKLFF	TGTGCCAGCAGGGCCGGGTTGGATGAAAAACTGTTTTTT
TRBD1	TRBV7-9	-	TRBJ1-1	CASSSWDRGNTEAFF	TGTGCCAGCAGCTCTTGGGACAGGGGGAACACTGAAGCTTTCTTT
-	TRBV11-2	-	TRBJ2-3	CASSLLRPTPNSPFLYF	TGTGCCAGCAGCTTATTACGCCCTACCCCAAACAGTCCCTTCCTGTATTTT
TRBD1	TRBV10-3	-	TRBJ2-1	CAISTPTGTHNNEQFF	TGTGCCATCAGTACGCCGACAGGGACCCACAACAATGAGCAGTTCTTC
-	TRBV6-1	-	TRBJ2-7	CASTVGRSSYEQYF	TGTGCCAGCACGGTCGGAAGAAGCTCCTACGAGCAGTACTTC
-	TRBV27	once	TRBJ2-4	CASSSTIRDAYSLAKNIQYF	TGTGCCAGCAGTTCGACAATCCGGGACGCCTACTCCTTAGCCAAAAACATTCAGTACTTC
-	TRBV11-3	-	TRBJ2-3	CASSLDGNSLSTQYF	TGTGCCAGCAGCTTAGATGGAAACAGCTTATCTACGCAGTATTTT
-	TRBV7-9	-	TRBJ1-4	CASSLERVTGEKLFF	TGTGCCAGCAGCTTAGAACGGGTGACGGGCGAAAAACTGTTTTTT
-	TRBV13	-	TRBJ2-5	CASSLMGGTSTQETQYF	TGTGCCAGCAGCTTAATGGGGGGAACATCAACCCAAGAGACCCAGTACTTC
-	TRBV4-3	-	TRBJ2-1	CASSQDGFADRSYNEQFF	TGCGCCAGCAGCCAAGATGGGTTCGCCGATAGGTCCTACAATGAGCAGTTCTTC
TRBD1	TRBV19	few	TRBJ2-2	CASSITGGTGELFF	TGTGCCAGTAGTATCACAGGGGGCACCGGGGAGCTGTTTTTT
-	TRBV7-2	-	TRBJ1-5	CASSPGWGNQPQHF	TGTGCCAGCAGCCCCGGTTGGGGCAATCAGCCCCAGCATTTT
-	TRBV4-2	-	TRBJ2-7	CASSQESRSVYEQYF	TGTGCCAGCAGCCAAGAATCGAGGTCCGTTTACGAGCAGTACTTC
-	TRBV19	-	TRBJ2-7	CASSISGASSYEQYF	TGTGCCAGTAGTATTTCCGGGGCCAGCTCCTACGAGCAGTACTTC
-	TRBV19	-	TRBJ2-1	CASSTRAEPYNEQFF	TGTGCCAGTAGTACCAGAGCGGAGCCCTACAATGAGCAGTTCTTC